A single sample is the source of the 17 T cell receptor beta chains below, sequenced in a study of identifying expanded T cells in peripheral blood. Here immunoSEQ multiplex PCR was the method, and the copy in TCRdb shows in-frame clones only, minus some. The sample has about 100,000 clones, approximately 88% seen once. Sequenced material: blood. These receptors all come from a person between 18 and 69 years old in good health.

In DNA form, the CDR3 reads TGCGCCAGCAGCCAAGATAGTGGGCCCTACTACGAGCAGTACTTC. It codes for CASSQDSGPYYEQYF. V and J are TRBV4-1 and TRBJ2-7; D not certain. This CDR3 is 15 amino acids long. Germline lookup yields CDR1 MGHRA and CDR2 YSYEKL. Trimming cost V 0 bases and J 3 bases, with 12 bases left between them.

The chain has TRBV7-3 and TRBJ2-3; D unresolved. V was trimmed by 5 bases and J by 4 bases, leaving 10 bases between them. This CDR3 contains 13 residues. CDR1 and CDR2 (germline): SGHTA, FQGTGA. The DNA for the CDR3 is TGTGCCAGCAGCCCTCCCGGTTCAGATACGCAGTATTTT. It is translated as CASSPPGSDTQYF.

This chain joins TRBV2 and TRBJ1-6; D is possibly TRBD1 (6 bases). The CDR3 is 15 amino acids. V was shortened by 11 bases and J by 9 bases, with 23 bases between the two germline ends. Germline loops: CDR1 SNHLY, CDR2 FYNNEI. Here the CDR3 reads CAAVLGGPDGSPLHF. In nucleotides, the CDR3 is TGTGCCGCCGTCCTGGGGGGCCCCGATGGTTCACCCCTCCACTTT.

The rearrangement uses TRBV5-5 and TRBJ1-1; no clear D gene. V was clipped by 1 base and J by 4 bases, with 11 bases between them. Germline V gene lookup returns CDR1 SGHKS and CDR2 YYEKEE (reference sequence). This CDR3 comprises 14 residues. The CDR3 spells CASSLRESGTEAFF. The CDR3 nucleotides read TGTGCCAGCAGCTTGAGGGAGTCGGGCACTGAAGCTTTCTTT.

This rearrangement joins TRBV6-5 to TRBJ1-5; possibly TRBD1 for D (6 bases). CDR1 and CDR2 (germline): MNHEY, SVGAGI. V gave up 1 base and J gave up 7 bases, with 11 bases separating them. CDR3 length equals 14 residues. CDR3 bases: TGTGCCAGCAGTTACTATATGGACAGCCAGCCCCAGCATTTT. Translating it yields CASSYYMDSQPQHF.

The chain recombines TRBV5-4 with TRBJ1-1; 7 bases agree with TRBD1. Germline lookup yields CDR1 SGHNT and CDR2 YYREEE (reference sequence). The ends lost 1 base at V and 5 bases at J; junction bases unmatched: 2. The CDR3 spans 13 residues. Here the CDR3 DNA reads TGTGCCAGCAGCTTGACAGGGGTGACTGAAGCTTTCTTT. Protein: CASSLTGVTEAFF.

As DNA, the CDR3 is TGCAGCGTTGGTTGGGGACTAGCGGGGGTAGATACGCAGTATTTT. Translating gives CSVGWGLAGVDTQYF. The rearrangement joins TRBV29-1 to TRBJ2-3; 14 bases map to TRBD2. The CDR3 spans 15 residues. Germline lookup yields CDR1 SQVTM and CDR2 ANQGSEA. V lost 4 bases and J lost 5; bases outside the gene matches: 5.

The gene calls are TRBV29-1 and TRBJ1-2; possibly TRBD1 for D (5 bases). CDR1 and CDR2 from the germline V gene are SQVTM and ANQGSEA. V shed 3 bases and J shed 4 bases, with 12 bases lying between them. The CDR3 consists of 13 residues. The CDR3 DNA sequence: TGCAGCGTTGACAGGACATCCATCTATGGCTACACCTTC. It specifies CSVDRTSIYGYTF. Full variable domain (missing parts from reference TRBV29-1 and TRBJ1-2): SAVISQKPSRDICQRGTSLTIQCQVDSQVTMMFWYRQQPGQSLTLIATANQGSEATYESGFVIDKFPISRPNLTFSTLTVSNMSPEDSSIYLCSVDRTSIYGYTFGSGTRLTVV.

The rearrangement links TRBV11-1 to TRBJ1-2, with 9 bases that match TRBD1. From germline, CDR1 is SGHAT and CDR2 FQDESV (reference sequence). The CDR3 has 15 residues. J gave up 4 bases and V 3 bases, and 6 bases lay outside the gene matches. The CDR3 here is CASSFTGGASYGYTF. DNA of the CDR3: TGTGCCAGCAGCTTTACAGGGGGCGCTTCCTATGGCTACACCTTC. Using reference TRBV11-1 and TRBJ1-2 for the parts outside the CDR3, the full variable domain is EAEVAQSPRYKITEKSQAVAFWCDPISGHATLYWYRQILGQGPELLVQFQDESVVDDSQLPKDRFSAERLKGVDSTLKIQPAELGDSAMYLCASSFTGGASYGYTFGSGTRLTVV.

This chain connects TRBV4-2 to TRBJ1-3, with unresolved D. Per germline, CDR1 LGHNA and CDR2 YNFKEQ. With 0 bases removed from V and 0 bases from J, the gap between germline ends came to 6 bases. The CDR3 spans 15 residues. CDR3 sequence: CASSQDTASGNTIYF. The CDR3 DNA is TGTGCCAGCAGCCAAGATACAGCCTCTGGAAACACCATATATTTT.

This clone was observed once. The chain has TRBV30 and TRBJ2-3, with D unclear. This CDR3 is built from 15 residues. The V gene's germline CDR1 is GTSNPN and CDR2 SVGIG (reference sequence). Trimming took off 0 bases at V and 0 bases at J, with 10 bases between the two ends. CDR3 DNA: TGTGCCTGGAGTGTACATGGCGGAAGCACAGATACGCAGTATTTT. Protein sequence: CAWSVHGGSTDTQYF.

The chain joins TRBV2 to TRBJ1-5; perhaps TRBD1 as D (6 bases). The germline CDR1 and CDR2 sequences are SNHLY and FYNNEI. The CDR3 is 19 residues long. For the CDR3, the DNA is TGTGCTAGCGGTTCCCTCGCGGTTGGTTCAGGGGAGAGCAATCAGCCCCAGCATTTT. It codes for CASGSLAVGSGESNQPQHF.

The CDR3 here is CASSDQGQGAYTF. As DNA, the CDR3 is TGCGCCAGCAGTGATCAGGGACAGGGGGCTTACACCTTC. The V call is TRBV10-2, the J call TRBJ1-2; 12 nucleotides align to TRBD1. Germline V CDR1 and CDR2: WSHSY, SAAADI. CDR3 length: 13 amino acids. The V gene end was trimmed by 3 bases and the J gene end by 11 bases; junction bases not matched to a gene: 4.

Here the CDR3 DNA reads TGTGCCAGCAGCTTACTCTCCCTTACCCTCCACGAGCAGTACTTC. It encodes CASSLLSLTLHEQYF. V usage is TRBV7-9 and J usage is TRBJ2-7; D unresolved. Per germline, CDR1 SEHNR and CDR2 FQNEAQ (reference sequence). The CDR3 has 15 residues. Between the trimmed V and J ends, which lost 2 bases and 5 bases, there was a span of 16 bases. Full variable domain (remainder filled in from reference TRBV7-9 and TRBJ2-7): DTGVSQNPRHKITKRGQNVTFRCDPISEHNRLYWYRQTLGQGPEFLTYFQNEAQLEKSRLLSDRFSAERPKGSFSTLEIQRTEQGDSAMYLCASSLLSLTLHEQYFGPGTRLTVT.

The chain employs TRBV18 and TRBJ1-1; D may be TRBD1 (5 bases). There are 14 residues in the CDR3. Trimming removed 3 bases at V and 3 bases at J, with 11 bases between. Germline CDR1 reads KGHSH; CDR2 reads LQKENI. CDR3: CASSPYGGDTEAFF. Written as DNA, the CDR3 is TGTGCCAGCTCACCCTATGGGGGGGACACTGAAGCTTTCTTT.

This chain uses TRBV5-1 with TRBJ1-4; D unclear. The CDR3 is made up of 14 amino acids. Germline V CDR1 and CDR2: SGHRS, YFSETQ. Between the trimmed V and J ends, which lost 2 bases and 4 bases, there was a span of 9 bases. The chain's CDR3 is CASSLGRSNEKLFF. In DNA, the CDR3 is TGCGCCAGCAGCTTAGGAAGGAGTAATGAAAAACTGTTTTTT.

The chain combines TRBV7-3 with TRBJ2-3, with TRBD2 identical over 8 bases. Trimming took 6 bases from V and 2 from J; bases not matched to a gene: 7. The CDR3 length is 15 residues. CDR1 is SGHTA, CDR2 FQGTGA, per germline. CDR3 DNA: TGTGCCAGCAGACCCAGCGGGGGAGACACAGATACGCAGTATTTT. Translation gives CASRPSGGDTDTQYF. The full variable domain, in which reference TRBV7-3 and TRBJ2-3 provide the parts outside the CDR3, is GAGVSQTPSNKVTEKGKYVELRCDPISGHTALYWYRQSLGQGPEFLIYFQGTGAADDSGLPNDRFFAVRPEGSVSTLKIQRTERGDSAVYLCASRPSGGDTDTQYFGPGTRLTVL.